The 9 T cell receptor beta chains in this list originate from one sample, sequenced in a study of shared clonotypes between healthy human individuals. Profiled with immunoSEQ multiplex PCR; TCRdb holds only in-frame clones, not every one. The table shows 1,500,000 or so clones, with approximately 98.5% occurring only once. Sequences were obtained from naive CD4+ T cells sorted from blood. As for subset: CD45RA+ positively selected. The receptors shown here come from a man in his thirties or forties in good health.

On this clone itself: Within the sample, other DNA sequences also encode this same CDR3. The CDR3 DNA follows: TGTGCCAGCAGCTTAGGGCTAGCGGGATCCCCCTACGAGCAGTACTTC. Translated, it gives CASSLGLAGSPYEQYF. The V call is TRBV7-9, the J call TRBJ2-7; 9 nucleotides line up with TRBD2. Germline CDR1 and CDR2: SEHNR and FQNEAQ (reference sequence). Trimming cost V 1 base and J 2 bases; bases outside gene matches: 6. The CDR3 covers 16 residues.

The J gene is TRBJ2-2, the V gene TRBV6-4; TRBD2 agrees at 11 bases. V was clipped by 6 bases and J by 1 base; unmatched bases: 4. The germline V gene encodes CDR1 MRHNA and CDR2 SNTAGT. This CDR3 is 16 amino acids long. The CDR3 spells CASRSTSGRNTGELFF. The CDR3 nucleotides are TGTGCCAGCAGAAGCACTAGCGGGAGGAACACCGGGGAGCTGTTTTTT.

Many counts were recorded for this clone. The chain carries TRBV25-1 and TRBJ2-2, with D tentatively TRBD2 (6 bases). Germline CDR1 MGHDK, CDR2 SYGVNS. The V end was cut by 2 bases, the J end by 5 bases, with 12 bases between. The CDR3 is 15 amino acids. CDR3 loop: CASSEAGSGTGELFF. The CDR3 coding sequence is TGTGCCAGCAGTGAAGCCGGGAGCGGAACCGGGGAGCTGTTTTTT.

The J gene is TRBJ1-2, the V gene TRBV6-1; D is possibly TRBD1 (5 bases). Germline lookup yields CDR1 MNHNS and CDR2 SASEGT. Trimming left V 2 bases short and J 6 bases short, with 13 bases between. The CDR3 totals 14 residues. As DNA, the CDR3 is TGTGCCAGCAGTGAAAGGTTAGGCAGGGATGGCTACACCTTC. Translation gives CASSERLGRDGYTF.

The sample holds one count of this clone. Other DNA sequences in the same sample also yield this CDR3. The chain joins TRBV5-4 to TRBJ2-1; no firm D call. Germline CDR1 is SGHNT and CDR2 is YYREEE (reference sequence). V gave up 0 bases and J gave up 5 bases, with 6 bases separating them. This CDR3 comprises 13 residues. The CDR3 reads CASSLALNNEQFF. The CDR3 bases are TGTGCCAGCAGCTTGGCATTAAACAATGAGCAGTTCTTC.

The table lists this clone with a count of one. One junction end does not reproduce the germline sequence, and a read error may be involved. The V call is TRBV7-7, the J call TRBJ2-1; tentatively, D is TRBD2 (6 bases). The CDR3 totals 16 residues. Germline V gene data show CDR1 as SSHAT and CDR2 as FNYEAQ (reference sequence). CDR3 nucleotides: TGTGCTAGCAGCTTGGAAAGTGGGACTCCTGTGTGGGAGCAGTTCTTC. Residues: CASSLESGTPVWEQFF.

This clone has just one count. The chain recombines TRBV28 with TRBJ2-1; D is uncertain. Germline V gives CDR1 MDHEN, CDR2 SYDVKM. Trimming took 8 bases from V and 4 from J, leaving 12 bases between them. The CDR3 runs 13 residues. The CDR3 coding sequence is TGTGCCAGCGTGGCTCCACTTTACAATGAGCAGTTCTTC. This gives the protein CASVAPLYNEQFF.

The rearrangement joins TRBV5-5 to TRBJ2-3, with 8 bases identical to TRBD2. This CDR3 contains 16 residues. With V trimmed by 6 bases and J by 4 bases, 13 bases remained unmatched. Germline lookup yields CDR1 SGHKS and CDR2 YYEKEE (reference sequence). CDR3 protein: CASTAELAGFADTQYF. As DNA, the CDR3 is TGTGCCAGCACCGCGGAGCTAGCGGGTTTTGCAGATACGCAGTATTTT.

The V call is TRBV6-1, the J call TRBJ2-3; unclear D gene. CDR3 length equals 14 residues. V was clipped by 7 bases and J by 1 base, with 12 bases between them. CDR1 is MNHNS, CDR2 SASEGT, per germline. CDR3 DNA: TGTGCCAGCACCGAGGATCCCGGCACAGATACGCAGTATTTT. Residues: CASTEDPGTDTQYF.